The clone carrying this TCR beta chain appeared a few times. Its cognate antigen is unknown. CDR1 SEHNR and CDR2 FQNEAQ come from the germline V gene (reference sequence). CDR3 length: 14 amino acids. Trimming took off 1 base at V and 5 bases at J, with 10 bases between the two ends. Researchers attached unique molecular identifiers to individual cDNA molecules. From the 5' RACE reads, TCRdb called clonotypes with MiXCR, one entry per CDR3 protein. The sample contains some 89,000 distinct CDR3 sequences, approximately 11% of which appear only once. These data are taken from a study of early T cells in non-severe SARS-CoV-2 infection. Study-level points and caveats: Private and CD4 specificities were missed by VDJdb matching, which favored anti-spike CD8 responses.

This material consisted of whole blood, taken at baseline. The sequence derives from an adult who was a healthcare worker with PCR-confirmed SARS-CoV-2 infection or an uninfected control (not recorded which). V gene TRBV7-9 combines with J gene TRBJ2-3, with a tentative D call TRBD1 (6 bases). CDR3 loop: CASSLDRVEDTQYF. Here the CDR3 DNA reads TGTGCCAGCAGCTTAGACAGGGTAGAAGATACGCAGTATTTT.